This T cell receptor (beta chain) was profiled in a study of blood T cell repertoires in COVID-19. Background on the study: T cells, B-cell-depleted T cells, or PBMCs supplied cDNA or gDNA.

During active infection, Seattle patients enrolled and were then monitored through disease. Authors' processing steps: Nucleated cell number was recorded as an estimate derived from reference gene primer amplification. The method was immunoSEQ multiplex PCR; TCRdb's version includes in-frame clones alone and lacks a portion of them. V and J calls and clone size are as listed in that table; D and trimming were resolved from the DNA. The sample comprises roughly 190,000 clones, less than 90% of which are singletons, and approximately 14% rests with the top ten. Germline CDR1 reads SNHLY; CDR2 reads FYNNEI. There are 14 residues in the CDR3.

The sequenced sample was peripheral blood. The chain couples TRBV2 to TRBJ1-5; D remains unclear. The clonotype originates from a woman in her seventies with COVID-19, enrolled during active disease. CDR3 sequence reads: CGSMATLGNQPQHF. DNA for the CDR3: TGTGGTTCCATGGCCACCCTCGGCAATCAGCCCCAGCATTTT.